The T cell receptor beta chain described here comes from a study of blood T cell repertoires in COVID-19. About the research overall: From the United States, Italy and Spain came samples of acute and convalescent COVID-19. T cells, B-cell-depleted T cells, or PBMCs supplied cDNA or gDNA.

Generated by immunoSEQ multiplex PCR, the TCRdb table keeps only in-frame clones and is missing some. Of about 300,000 clones listed, roughly nine tenths are singletons. Germline CDR1 is GTSNPN and CDR2 is SVGIG (reference sequence). There are 15 residues in the CDR3. Trimming shortened V by 4 bases and J by 3 bases, and 16 bases separated the two germline ends. This clone is a singleton in its sample. The rearrangement uses TRBV30 and TRBJ1-5, with D perhaps matching TRBD1 (6 bases). The sample taken for sequencing was peripheral blood. This TCR derives from a young man who had recovered from COVID-19. Written as DNA, the CDR3 is TGTGCCTGGACCCCCCCCGACAGGTACAATCAGCCCCAGCATTTT. Its translation is CAWTPPDRYNQPQHF.